This TCR beta chain was retrieved from a study of T-cell memory formation after mild COVID-19. Looking at the study overall: Among the donors, TCR clusters were largely specific to each donor.

On this clonotype itself: The antigen is not known.

Each CDR3 protein is one row after TCRdb ran MiXCR on the 5' RACE reads. The sample yields about 470,000 distinct CDR3 sequences, about 23% seen once. The CDR3 spans 15 residues. Germline assignment: CDR1 MDHEN and CDR2 SYDVKM. Trimming removed 2 bases from V and 0 bases from J, with 9 bases in between. Study-wide results and caveats: Detection of some responders pre-infection suggested pre-existing cross-reactive memory T cells participated. Contracting CD8+ clones were enriched in EMRA, CD4+ mainly in CM and EM. Proof of SARS-CoV-2 specificity was absent for the second-wave clones that crested on day 37.

Material: PBMCs or a T cell subset sorted from them (not recorded which). The rearrangement uses TRBV28 and TRBJ2-3, with D hard to call. This receptor was taken from an adult woman who had mild COVID-19 (a few samples of this study predate the infection). Cell type and time point are not known. CDR3 amino acids: CASSLLTTSTDTQYF. The CDR3 region has the DNA TGTGCCAGCAGTTTACTGACAACTAGCACAGATACGCAGTATTTT.